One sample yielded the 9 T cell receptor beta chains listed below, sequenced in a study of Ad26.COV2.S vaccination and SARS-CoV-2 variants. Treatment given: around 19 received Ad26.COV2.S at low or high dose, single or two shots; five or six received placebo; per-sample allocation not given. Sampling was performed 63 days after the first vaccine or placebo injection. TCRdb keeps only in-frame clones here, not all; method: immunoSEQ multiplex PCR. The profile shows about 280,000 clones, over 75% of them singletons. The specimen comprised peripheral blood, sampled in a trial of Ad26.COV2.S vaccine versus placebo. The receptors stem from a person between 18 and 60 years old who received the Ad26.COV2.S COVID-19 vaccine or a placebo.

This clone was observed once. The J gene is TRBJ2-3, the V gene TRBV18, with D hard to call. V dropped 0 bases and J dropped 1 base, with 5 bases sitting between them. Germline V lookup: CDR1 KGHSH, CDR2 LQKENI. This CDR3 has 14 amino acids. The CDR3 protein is CASSPPFGTDTQYF. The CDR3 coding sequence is TGTGCCAGCTCACCACCGTTTGGCACAGATACGCAGTATTTT.

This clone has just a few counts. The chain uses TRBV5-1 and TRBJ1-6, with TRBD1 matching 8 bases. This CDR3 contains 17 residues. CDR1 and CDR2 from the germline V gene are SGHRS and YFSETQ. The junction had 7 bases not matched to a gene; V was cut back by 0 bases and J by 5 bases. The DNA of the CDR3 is TGCGCCAGCAGCTTGGAGACAGGGGCCTTCCATAATTCACCCCTCCACTTT. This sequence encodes CASSLETGAFHNSPLHF. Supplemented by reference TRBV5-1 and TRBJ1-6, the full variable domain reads KAGVTQTPRYLIKTRGQQVTLSCSPISGHRSVSWYQQTPGQGLQFLFEYFSETQRNKGNFPGRFSGRQFSNSRSEMNVSTLELGDSALYLCASSLETGAFHNSPLHFGNGTRLTVT.

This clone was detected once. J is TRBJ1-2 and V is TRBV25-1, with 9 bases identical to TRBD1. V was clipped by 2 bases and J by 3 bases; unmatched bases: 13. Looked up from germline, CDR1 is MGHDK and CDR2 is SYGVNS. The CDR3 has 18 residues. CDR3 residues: CASSEVPGQGGGHYGYTF. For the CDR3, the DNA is TGTGCCAGCAGTGAAGTCCCGGGACAGGGAGGGGGACACTATGGCTACACCTTC.

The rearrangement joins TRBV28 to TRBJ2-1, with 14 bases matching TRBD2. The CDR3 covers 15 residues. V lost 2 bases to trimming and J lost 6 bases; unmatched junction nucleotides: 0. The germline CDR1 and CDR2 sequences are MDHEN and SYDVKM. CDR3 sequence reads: CASSLGTSGSNEQFF. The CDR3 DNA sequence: TGTGCCAGCAGTTTAGGGACTAGCGGGAGCAATGAGCAGTTCTTC.

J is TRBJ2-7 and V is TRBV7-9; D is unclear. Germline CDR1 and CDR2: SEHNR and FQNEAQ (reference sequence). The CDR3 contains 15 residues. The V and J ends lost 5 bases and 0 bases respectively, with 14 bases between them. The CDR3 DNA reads TGTGCCAGCAGCCCGACATATGGTGCCTCCTACGAGCAGTACTTC. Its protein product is CASSPTYGASYEQYF. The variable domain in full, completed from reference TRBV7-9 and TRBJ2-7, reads DTGVSQNPRHKITKRGQNVTFRCDPISEHNRLYWYRQTLGQGPEFLTYFQNEAQLEKSRLLSDRFSAERPKGSFSTLEIQRTEQGDSAMYLCASSPTYGASYEQYFGPGTRLTVT.

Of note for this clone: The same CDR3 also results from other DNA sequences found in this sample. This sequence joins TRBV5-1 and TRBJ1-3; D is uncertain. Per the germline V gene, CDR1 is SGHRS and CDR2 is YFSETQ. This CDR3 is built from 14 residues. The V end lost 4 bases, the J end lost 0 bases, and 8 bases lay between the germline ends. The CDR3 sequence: CASSGGSSGNTIYF. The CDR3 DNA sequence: TGCGCCAGCAGCGGAGGGAGCTCTGGAAACACCATATATTTT.

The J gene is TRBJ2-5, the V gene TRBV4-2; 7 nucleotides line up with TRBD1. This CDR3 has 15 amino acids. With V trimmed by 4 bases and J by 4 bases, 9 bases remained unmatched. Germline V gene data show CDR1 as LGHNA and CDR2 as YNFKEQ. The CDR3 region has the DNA TGTGCCAGCAGCCTGACAGGGTTTCGGGTAGAGACCCAGTACTTC. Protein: CASSLTGFRVETQYF.

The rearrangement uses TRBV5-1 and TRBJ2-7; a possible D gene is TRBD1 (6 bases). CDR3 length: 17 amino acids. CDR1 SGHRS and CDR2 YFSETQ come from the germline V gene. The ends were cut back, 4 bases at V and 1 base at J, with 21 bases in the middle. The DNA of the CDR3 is TGCGCCAGCAGCCCCCTCGGTGGGGGCCGACAATCCTACGAGCAGTACTTC. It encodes CASSPLGGGRQSYEQYF.

This CDR3 reads CAWSRRGEAGELFF. DNA of the CDR3: TGTGCCTGGAGTCGCAGGGGAGAGGCCGGGGAGCTGTTTTTT. The chain links TRBV30 to TRBJ2-2; a possible D gene is TRBD1 (6 bases). CDR1 is GTSNPN, CDR2 SVGIG, per germline (reference sequence). The CDR3 has 14 residues. Between the trimmed V and J ends, which lost 2 bases and 6 bases, there was a span of 13 bases.